The 3 T cell receptor beta chains given below trace back to one sample, sequenced in a study of T cell responses to AZD1222 COVID-19 vaccine. Sequenced by immunoSEQ multiplex PCR; TCRdb stores in-frame clones only, minus some. The repertoire consists of about 270,000 clones, with around 92% occurring once and the leading ten covering less than 0.6%. Specimen: peripheral blood, collected 28 days after the second AZD1222 dose. These receptors originate from an adult who received the AZD1222 COVID-19 vaccine.

The chain has TRBV6-6 and TRBJ1-4; the D gene is possibly TRBD1 (6 bases). Germline lookup yields CDR1 MNHNY and CDR2 SVGAGI (reference sequence). The germline V and J ends were trimmed by 6 bases and 6 bases, with 17 bases remaining between them. The CDR3 loop spans 15 amino acids. The DNA of the CDR3 is TGTGCCAGCAGCCCGTGGGGGGGCGAGGATGAAAAACTGTTTTTT. Its translation: CASSPWGGEDEKLFF.

The chain employs TRBV11-3 and TRBJ2-2, with a tentative D call TRBD1 (6 bases). CDR1 is SGHNT, CDR2 YENEEA, per germline. The CDR3 has 14 amino acids. V lost 2 bases and J lost 6, with 10 bases in between. The CDR3 spells CASSLNTGSGELFF. The CDR3 DNA reads as TGTGCCAGCAGCTTAAACACAGGGTCCGGGGAGCTGTTTTTT. The entire variable domain, with the rest obtained from reference TRBV11-3 and TRBJ2-2, is as follows: EAGVVQSPRYKIIEKKQPVAFWCNPISGHNTLYWYLQNLGQGPELLIRYENEEAVDDSQLPKDRFSAERLKGVDSTLKIQPAELGDSAVYLCASSLNTGSGELFFGEGSRLTVL.

This clone was picked up a small number of times. Other nucleotide sequences in the sample specify the same CDR3. The J gene is TRBJ1-1, the V gene TRBV6-5; D ambiguous. With 0 bases removed from V and 1 base from J, the gap between germline ends came to 6 bases. Germline V lookup: CDR1 MNHEY, CDR2 SVGAGI. The CDR3 length is 14 residues. The CDR3 DNA follows: TGTGCCAGCAGTTACTCAGCCGGGAACACTGAAGCTTTCTTT. This sequence encodes CASSYSAGNTEAFF.